This T cell receptor beta chain was obtained from a study of T cell changes during pregnancy in multiple sclerosis. Sequencing was performed with immunoSEQ multiplex PCR; in TCRdb, only in-frame clones are kept and a portion is missing. The profile covers fewer than 85,000 clones, with roughly 92% appearing a single time and about 2.2% taken by the ten largest. The CDR3 has 14 residues. The V end was cut by 8 bases, the J end by 2 bases, with 15 bases between. Germline CDR1 reads ENHRY; CDR2 reads SYGVKD. The receptor's source is a female donor with multiple sclerosis, enrolled in a pregnancy study. The chain combines TRBV10-3 with TRBJ2-5, with D possibly matching TRBD1 (5 bases). Sequencing was performed on peripheral blood, taken before pregnancy. CDR3 region: CAISSQDTQETQYF. CDR3 coding DNA: TGTGCCATCTCCTCGCAGGACACACAAGAGACCCAGTACTTC.